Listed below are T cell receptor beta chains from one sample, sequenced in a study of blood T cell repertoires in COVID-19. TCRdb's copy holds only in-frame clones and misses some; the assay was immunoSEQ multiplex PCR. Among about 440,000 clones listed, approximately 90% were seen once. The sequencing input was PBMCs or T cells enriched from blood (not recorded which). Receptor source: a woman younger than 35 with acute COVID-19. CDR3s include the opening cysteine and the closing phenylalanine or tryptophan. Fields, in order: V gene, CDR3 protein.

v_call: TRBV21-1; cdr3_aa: CASPLGGVKNTGELFF
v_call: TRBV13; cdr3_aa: CASSLEGVPYNEQFF
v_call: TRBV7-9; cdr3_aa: CASGLRTDTQYF
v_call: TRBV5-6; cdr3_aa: CASSPGGKGYGYTF
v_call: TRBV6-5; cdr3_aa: CASSRAYEQYF
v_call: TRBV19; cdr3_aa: CASSLDFAPFHEQFF
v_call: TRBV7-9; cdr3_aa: CASSFQGGEKLFF
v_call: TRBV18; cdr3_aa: CASSPPKQVNTGELFF
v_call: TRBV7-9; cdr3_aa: CASSSLAGGRDTQYF
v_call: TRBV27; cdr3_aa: CASNVGGAAYEQYF
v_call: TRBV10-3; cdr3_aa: CAISPDRGHEQFF
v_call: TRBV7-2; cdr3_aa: CASSLDSASYNEQFF
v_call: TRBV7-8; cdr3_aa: CASSLGTGNGYTF
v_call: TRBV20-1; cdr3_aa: CSASLGSPYEQYF
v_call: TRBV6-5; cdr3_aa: CASTQAGGGNEKLFF
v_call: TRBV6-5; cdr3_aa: CASSSGSSDEKLFF
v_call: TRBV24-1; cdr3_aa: CATSGTGGADTQYF
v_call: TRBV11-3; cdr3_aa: CASSSRPTGPFRFTEAFF
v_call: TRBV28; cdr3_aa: CASSLYASRGRDYGYTF
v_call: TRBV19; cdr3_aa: CASSIDQGGRELFF
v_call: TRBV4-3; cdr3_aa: CASSLRSGTVTDTQYF
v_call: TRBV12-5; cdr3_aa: CASGLGGDSSNTGELFF
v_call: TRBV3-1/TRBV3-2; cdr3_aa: CASSSLQGQETQYF
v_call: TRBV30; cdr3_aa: CAWSRLAGGHEQFF
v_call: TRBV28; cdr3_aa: CASSLSGLYGYTF
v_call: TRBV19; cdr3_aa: CASSPRTGLATEAFF
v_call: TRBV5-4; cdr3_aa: CASSLGATSGNQETQYF
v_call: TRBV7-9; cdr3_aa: CASSLGLEHF
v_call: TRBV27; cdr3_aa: CASRSTGSSNQPQHF
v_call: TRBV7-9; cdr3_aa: CASSLEAVSSREPQHF
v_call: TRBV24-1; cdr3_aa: CATRVSGDYEQYF
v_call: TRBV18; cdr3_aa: CASSPRDRVTDTQYF
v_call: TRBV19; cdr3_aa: CASSEDNQPQHF
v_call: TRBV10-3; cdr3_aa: CAISDGRTGNTGELFF
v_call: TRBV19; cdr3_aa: CASSAGQGYEQYF
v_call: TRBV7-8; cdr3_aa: CASSPGPYNTEAFF
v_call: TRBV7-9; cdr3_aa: CASSLQYRDRNTIYF
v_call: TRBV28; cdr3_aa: CASTLTGFDGYTF
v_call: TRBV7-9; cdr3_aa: CASSLDRVGAEPQHF
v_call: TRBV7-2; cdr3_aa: CASSLTGQGLYQPQHF
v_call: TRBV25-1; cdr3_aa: CASNGQGAPEAFF
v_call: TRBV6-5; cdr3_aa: CASTLQGAVRDTIYF
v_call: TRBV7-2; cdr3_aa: CASSSDRGGSYNEQFF
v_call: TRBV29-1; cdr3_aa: CSVEEGGPQHF
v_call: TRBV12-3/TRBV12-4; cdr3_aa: CASRFPGFGYTF
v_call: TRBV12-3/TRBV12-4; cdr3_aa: CASRTGGGQPQHF